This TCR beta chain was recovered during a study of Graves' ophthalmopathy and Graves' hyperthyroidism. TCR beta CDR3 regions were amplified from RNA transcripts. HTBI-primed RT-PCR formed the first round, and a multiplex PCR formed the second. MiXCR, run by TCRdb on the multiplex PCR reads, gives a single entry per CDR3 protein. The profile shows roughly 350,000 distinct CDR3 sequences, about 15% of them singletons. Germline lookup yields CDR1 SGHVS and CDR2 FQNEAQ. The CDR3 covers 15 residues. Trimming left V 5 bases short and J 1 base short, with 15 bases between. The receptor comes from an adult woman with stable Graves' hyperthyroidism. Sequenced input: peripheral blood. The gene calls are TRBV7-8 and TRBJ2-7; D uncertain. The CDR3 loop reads CASSPPALGSYEQYF. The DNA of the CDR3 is TGTGCCAGCAGCCCCCCCGCCTTGGGATCCTACGAGCAGTACTTC.